These 24 T cell receptor beta chains were sequenced from one sample in a study of shared clonotypes between healthy human individuals. The data were produced by immunoSEQ multiplex PCR, yet TCRdb's version contains in-frame clones alone and is incomplete. The data contain some 900,000 clones, about three quarters of them singletons. The sequenced sample consisted of memory CD4+ T cells sorted from blood. Subset specified: CD45RA-negative fraction. These receptor sequences come from a man aged 18-30 years in good health.

The V and J genes are TRBV29-1 and TRBJ1-1, with D perhaps matching TRBD1 (5 bases). The germline V and J ends were trimmed by 4 bases and 4 bases, with 13 bases remaining between them. This CDR3 spans 13 amino acids. Germline V lookup: CDR1 SQVTM, CDR2 ANQGSEA. This CDR3 is CSVAKSGTTEAFF. The CDR3 DNA reads TGCAGCGTTGCTAAATCCGGGACCACTGAAGCTTTCTTT.

Turning to this clone: The junction and the germline gene differ at one end; a read error may be behind it. The V and J genes are TRBV7-9 and TRBJ2-1; D is perhaps TRBD2 (10 bases). CDR3 length equals 16 residues. Germline V CDR1 and CDR2: SEHNR, FQNEAQ (reference sequence). The CDR3 spells CASSETQGAPSGRVLF. The CDR3 DNA reads as TGTGCCAGCAGTGAGACACAGGGGGCTCCTAGCGGGAGAGTGCTCTTC.

V and J are TRBV14 and TRBJ2-1; TRBD2 matches at 9 bases. Germline CDR1 SGHDN, CDR2 FVKESK. The CDR3 is 14 amino acids. V dropped 1 base and J dropped 8; count of bases not matched to a gene: 3. The CDR3 loop is CASSQALAGYEQFF. The DNA of the CDR3 is TGTGCCAGCAGCCAAGCGCTAGCGGGGTATGAGCAGTTCTTC.

J is TRBJ1-1 and V is TRBV7-9; no clear D gene. Per germline, CDR1 SEHNR and CDR2 FQNEAQ (reference sequence). The CDR3 runs to 14 residues. V dropped 3 bases and J dropped 11 bases, with 19 bases sitting between them. CDR3 in amino acids: CASSFSGARPRAFF. The CDR3 coding sequence is TGTGCCAGCAGCTTTAGCGGAGCTCGCCCGAGGGCTTTCTTT.

Concerning this clone itself: Its ends do not fully match the called genes, so a read error is possible. This rearrangement joins TRBV7-2 to TRBJ1-6; no firm D call. The V gene's germline CDR1 is SGHTA and CDR2 FQGNSA. CDR3 size: 12 residues. The CDR3 region is CASTSDNSPLHF. CDR3 sequence (DNA): TGTGCCAGCACCTCCGATAATTCACCCCTCCACTTT.

The chain couples TRBV4-3 to TRBJ2-1; 8 bases match TRBD2. The CDR3 extends over 15 amino acids. Germline CDR1 LGHNA, CDR2 YSLEER. V lost 1 base to trimming and J lost 7 bases; unmatched junction nucleotides: 6. The CDR3 DNA is TGCGCCAGCAGCCAAGTCAGCGGGAGTCGAAATGAGCAGTTCTTC. As protein: CASSQVSGSRNEQFF.

V usage is TRBV2 and J usage is TRBJ1-2; 7 bases are shared with TRBD1. Germline V CDR1 and CDR2: SNHLY, FYNNEI. The CDR3 is 18 amino acids. The ends lost 0 bases at V and 8 bases at J; junction bases unmatched: 18. CDR3 nucleotides: TGTGCCAGCAGTGAAGCGGGGATTGTAGGGAACAGGGGATGGGGCTACACCTTC. Translation gives CASSEAGIVGNRGWGYTF.

This chain connects TRBV7-8 to TRBJ1-5; no reliable D call. Trimming removed 1 base at V and 2 bases at J, with 12 bases between. CDR1 and CDR2 (germline): SGHVS, FQNEAQ. The CDR3 runs 16 residues. The CDR3 DNA reads as TGTGCCAGCAGCTTAGTCTTGTCCCAGGGCAATCAGCCCCAGCATTTT. Its protein product is CASSLVLSQGNQPQHF. Full variable domain (remainder filled in from reference TRBV7-8 and TRBJ1-5): GAGVSQSPRYKVAKRGQDVALRCDPISGHVSLFWYQQALGQGPEFLTYFQNEAQLDKSGLPSDRFFAERPEGSVSTLKIQRTQQEDSAVYLCASSLVLSQGNQPQHFGDGTRLSIL.

Of note for this clone: Other DNA sequences within the sample encode an identical CDR3. The gene calls are TRBV11-2 and TRBJ1-1, with a weak D call TRBD1 (6 bases). Germline values: CDR1 SGHAT, CDR2 FQNNGV. CDR3 length: 13 amino acids. Between the trimmed V and J ends, which lost 3 bases and 1 base, there was a span of 6 bases. The CDR3 reads CASSLGQNTEAFF. In DNA form, the CDR3 reads TGTGCCAGCAGCTTGGGACAGAACACTGAAGCTTTCTTT.

This chain links TRBV7-6 with TRBJ2-5; D is tentatively TRBD1 or TRBD2 (5 bases each). V lost 5 bases and J 5 bases, leaving 12 bases between the germline ends. The length of the CDR3 is 13 residues. In germline, CDR1 is SGHVS, CDR2 FNYEAQ. The DNA for the CDR3 is TGTGCCAGCAGCCCGCGGGCAGGGGAGACCCAGTACTTC. Translated, it gives CASSPRAGETQYF.

The chain recombines TRBV7-2 with TRBJ2-7; possibly TRBD1 for D (5 bases). CDR3 size: 14 residues. Trimming removed 1 base at V and 3 bases at J, with 10 bases between. Germline lookup yields CDR1 SGHTA and CDR2 FQGNSA. CDR3 DNA: TGTGCCAGCAGCTTAGGGCAGGGCATCTACGAGCAGTACTTC. It codes for CASSLGQGIYEQYF.

The chain couples TRBV7-3 to TRBJ2-6; D ambiguous. Trimming cost V 5 bases and J 2 bases, with 10 bases left between them. The germline gives CDR1 SGHTA, CDR2 FQGTGA. CDR3 length equals 15 residues. In DNA, the CDR3 is TGTGCCAGCAGCCCGCTGCATACTGGGGCCAACGTCCTGACTTTC. It codes for CASSPLHTGANVLTF.

The CDR3 nucleotides read TGTGCCAGCAGAGCGACAGGCCCTAATTCACCCCTCCACTTT. It codes for CASRATGPNSPLHF. V usage is TRBV9 and J usage is TRBJ1-6; weak D call: TRBD1 (6 bases). CDR1 is SGDLS, CDR2 YYNGEE, per germline. Deletions cut 5 bases from V and 6 bases from J, with 12 bases between. This CDR3 has 14 residues. Full variable domain (remainder filled in from reference TRBV9 and TRBJ1-6): DSGVTQTPKHLITATGQRVTLRCSPRSGDLSVYWYQQSLDQGLQFLIQYYNGEERAKGNILERFSAQQFPDLHSELNLSSLELGDSALYFCASRATGPNSPLHFGNGTRLTVT.

CDR3 nucleotides: TGTGCCAGCAGTTACGGAGCGGGGGGGCCAATAGAGACCCAGTACTTC. Translated: CASSYGAGGPIETQYF. This rearrangement joins TRBV6-5 to TRBJ2-5, with TRBD2 identical over 10 bases. The germline CDR1 and CDR2 sequences are MNHEY and SVGAGI. Trimming cost V 2 bases and J 4 bases; bases outside gene matches: 7. CDR3 length: 16 residues.

J is TRBJ2-1 and V is TRBV7-9; possible D gene TRBD1, 6 bases. The CDR3 contains 15 residues. V dropped 2 bases and J dropped 2 bases, with 10 bases sitting between them. The germline gives CDR1 SEHNR, CDR2 FQNEAQ (reference sequence). This CDR3 reads CASSLRGSPYNEQFF. The CDR3 coding sequence is TGTGCCAGCAGCTTAAGGGGGAGCCCCTACAATGAGCAGTTCTTC.

A few counts support this clone. The rearrangement joins TRBV7-9 to TRBJ1-1; D unclear. Germline V gene lookup returns CDR1 SEHNR and CDR2 FQNEAQ (reference sequence). V lost 0 bases and J lost 5, with 19 bases in between. The length of the CDR3 is 17 residues. The CDR3 protein is CASSLAYYVAAVTEAFF. CDR3 in DNA: TGTGCCAGCAGCTTAGCGTACTACGTCGCGGCAGTTACTGAAGCTTTCTTT.

The chain joins TRBV9 to TRBJ2-3; tentatively, D is TRBD1 (5 bases). Germline V gene lookup returns CDR1 SGDLS and CDR2 YYNGEE. The ends were cut back, 0 bases at V and 0 bases at J, with 8 bases in the middle. There are 15 residues in the CDR3. DNA of the CDR3: TGTGCCAGCAGCGTAGAGGGGATTAGCACAGATACGCAGTATTTT. The encoded protein is CASSVEGISTDTQYF.

The chain has TRBV30 and TRBJ2-4; D unclear. The CDR3 extends over 11 amino acids. CDR1 is GTSNPN, CDR2 SVGIG, per germline (reference sequence). V was clipped by 5 bases and J by 11 bases, with 13 bases between them. The DNA for the CDR3 is TGTGCCTGGGGTCTTGATCCCTTTCAGTACTTC. Protein sequence: CAWGLDPFQYF.

This chain links TRBV10-3 with TRBJ1-4; 7 nucleotides match TRBD1. With 6 bases clipped from V and 3 bases from J, the junction kept 1 base outside the gene matches. The CDR3 is made up of 13 amino acids. Germline-derived CDR1 and CDR2 are ENHRY and SYGVKD. The CDR3 DNA sequence: TGTGCCATCAGCGACAGGGCTAATGAAAAACTGTTTTTT. Its translation is CAISDRANEKLFF.

The V call is TRBV6-6, the J call TRBJ1-5; D gene uncertain. Trimming shortened V by 2 bases and J by 7 bases, and 6 bases separated the two germline ends. The CDR3 is made up of 12 amino acids. In germline, CDR1 is MNHNY, CDR2 SVGAGI (reference sequence). DNA for the CDR3: TGTGCCAGCAGTTACGCGGGACAGCCCCAGCATTTT. It translates to CASSYAGQPQHF.

Details on this clone: The same CDR3 also results from other DNA sequences found in this sample. This sequence joins TRBV18 and TRBJ2-7; possible D gene TRBD2, 6 bases. Trimming took off 2 bases at V and 1 base at J, with 9 bases between the two ends. Per germline, CDR1 KGHSH and CDR2 LQKENI. This CDR3 contains 14 residues. The CDR3 DNA reads TGTGCCAGCTCACCAGGGGGAGGATCCTACGAGCAGTACTTC. Protein product: CASSPGGGSYEQYF.

This chain uses TRBV5-8 with TRBJ1-1; D perhaps matches TRBD1 (6 bases). V was trimmed by 6 bases and J by 1 base, leaving 10 bases between them. This CDR3 region has 13 residues. Looked up from germline, CDR1 is SGHTS and CDR2 is YDEGEE. CDR3 in amino acids: CASNLQGNTEAFF. CDR3 nucleotides: TGTGCCAGCAACCTACAGGGGAACACTGAAGCTTTCTTT.

The rearrangement links TRBV18 to TRBJ2-7, with a possible D match to TRBD1 (5 bases). V lost 3 bases and J 2 bases, leaving 11 bases between the germline ends. The CDR3 extends over 14 amino acids. Germline lookup yields CDR1 KGHSH and CDR2 LQKENI. The CDR3 DNA is TGTGCCAGCTCACCGAGTCAGGGCCCCTACGAGCAGTACTTC. This codes for CASSPSQGPYEQYF. Using reference TRBV18 and TRBJ2-7 for the parts outside the CDR3, the full variable domain is NAGVMQNPRHLVRRRGQEARLRCSPMKGHSHVYWYRQLPEEGLKFMVYLQKENIIDESGMPKERFSAEFPKEGPSILRIQQVVRGDSAAYFCASSPSQGPYEQYFGPGTRLTVT.

V and J are TRBV29-1 and TRBJ2-3; 10 bases map to TRBD2. Germline CDR1 SQVTM, CDR2 ANQGSEA. The CDR3 has 14 amino acids. The V and J ends lost 6 bases and 1 base, in that order; junction bases with no gene match: 4. CDR3 sequence reads: CSVAGTSGTDTQYF. CDR3 DNA sequence: TGCAGCGTCGCCGGGACTAGCGGCACAGATACGCAGTATTTT.